The 11 T cell receptor beta chains below come from one sample, sequenced in a study of cytomegalovirus exposure and HLA in healthy donors. The repertoire was sequenced with immunoSEQ multiplex PCR; TCRdb's copy has only in-frame clones and lacks some. The data hold some 190,000 clones, with around nine tenths observed a single time. The sample comprised PBMCs. The source of these receptors is a man between 25 and 39 years old in good health and CMV-seropositive.

The chain couples TRBV6-5 to TRBJ2-5; 7 nucleotides agree with TRBD2. V dropped 11 bases and J dropped 4; count of bases not matched to a gene: 10. The V gene's germline CDR1 is MNHEY and CDR2 SVGAGI. CDR3 length: 13 residues. The CDR3 spells CAAGGRGGETQYF. In DNA form, the CDR3 reads TGTGCCGCCGGAGGGAGGGGAGGAGAGACCCAGTACTTC.

CDR3 in DNA: TGCGCCAGCAGCTTGAGACAGAACTCCTTGGGTGAAAAACTGTTTTTT. It codes for CASSLRQNSLGEKLFF. The gene calls are TRBV5-1 and TRBJ1-4; a weak D match, TRBD1 (5 bases). Between the trimmed V and J ends, which lost 1 base and 7 bases, there was a span of 17 bases. The germline gives CDR1 SGHRS, CDR2 YFSETQ. This CDR3 has 16 residues. The full variable domain, completed using reference TRBV5-1 and TRBJ1-4, is KAGVTQTPRYLIKTRGQQVTLSCSPISGHRSVSWYQQTPGQGLQFLFEYFSETQRNKGNFPGRFSGRQFSNSRSEMNVSTLELGDSALYLCASSLRQNSLGEKLFFGSGTQLSVL.

The chain uses TRBV28 and TRBJ1-2, with D possibly being TRBD1 (6 bases). Germline V lookup: CDR1 MDHEN, CDR2 SYDVKM. V was shortened by 4 bases and J by 3 bases, with 15 bases between the two germline ends. The CDR3 runs 15 residues. Here the CDR3 reads CASSSPPAGDYGYTF. The CDR3 DNA follows: TGTGCCAGCAGTTCCCCCCCGGCAGGGGACTATGGCTACACCTTC.

This clone was seen repeatedly, ten times or more. The chain combines TRBV7-6 with TRBJ1-1, with TRBD1 as a possible D gene (5 bases). The CDR3 is made up of 14 amino acids. The germline CDR1 and CDR2 sequences are SGHVS and FNYEAQ. Trimming left V 3 bases short and J 3 bases short, with 11 bases between. CDR3 bases: TGTGCCAGCAGCTTGGGCGGGGCGGACACTGAAGCTTTCTTT. The encoded protein is CASSLGGADTEAFF.

The chain recombines TRBV5-4 with TRBJ1-6, with a possible D match to TRBD1 (5 bases). Germline loops: CDR1 SGHNT, CDR2 YYREEE (reference sequence). V gave up 0 bases and J gave up 2 bases, with 6 bases separating them. The CDR3 contains 15 residues. CDR3 amino acids: CASSLGGPYNSPLHF. The CDR3 DNA follows: TGTGCCAGCAGCTTGGGGGGCCCCTATAATTCACCCCTCCACTTT.

This clone was observed once. The chain joins TRBV6-6 to TRBJ1-1; no clear D gene. The germline gives CDR1 MNHNY, CDR2 SVGAGI (reference sequence). The germline V and J ends were trimmed by 7 bases and 0 bases, with 12 bases remaining between them. The CDR3 extends over 14 amino acids. The DNA for the CDR3 is TGTGCCAGCACCCACCGAGGCCTGAACACTGAAGCTTTCTTT. This codes for CASTHRGLNTEAFF.

J is TRBJ1-2 and V is TRBV19, with TRBD1 matching over 9 bases. The CDR3 extends over 16 amino acids. Losses at the gene ends were 4 bases for V and 0 bases for J; bases not matched to a gene: 6. Germline V gives CDR1 LNHDA, CDR2 SQIVND (reference sequence). The CDR3 region has the DNA TGTGCCAGTAGTACCACCGGGACAGGGACTAACTATGGCTACACCTTC. It encodes CASSTTGTGTNYGYTF.

The chain combines TRBV7-3 with TRBJ2-4, with 8 bases fitting TRBD1. J gave up 5 bases and V 2 bases, and 2 bases lay outside the gene matches. The CDR3 loop spans 14 amino acids. Looked up from germline, CDR1 is SGHTA and CDR2 is FQGTGA. The CDR3 bases are TGTGCCAGCAGCTTAGGGACAGGACAAAACATTCAGTACTTC. Protein product: CASSLGTGQNIQYF.

This rearrangement joins TRBV29-1 to TRBJ2-1, with a possible D match to TRBD2 (5 bases). The CDR3 runs to 13 residues. The germline V and J ends were trimmed by 6 bases and 5 bases, with 14 bases remaining between them. In germline, CDR1 is SQVTM, CDR2 ANQGSEA. The DNA of the CDR3 is TGCAGCGTGGGCAGACTACCTAACAATGAGCAGTTCTTC. Protein product: CSVGRLPNNEQFF.

The V call is TRBV4-1, the J call TRBJ2-5; 9 nucleotides agree with TRBD2. J was trimmed by 6 bases and V by 3 bases; bases with no gene match: 14. Per the germline V gene, CDR1 is MGHRA and CDR2 is YSYEKL. The CDR3 is 17 residues long. CDR3 sequence: CASSQLLAGLQSKTQYF. Here the CDR3 DNA reads TGCGCCAGCAGCCAGCTACTAGCGGGCCTCCAAAGTAAGACCCAGTACTTC.

This clone was seen a single time. Written as DNA, the CDR3 is TGTGCCAGCTCAGCCCTAGCGGGAGACTACAATGAGCAGTTCTTC. Protein sequence: CASSALAGDYNEQFF. The gene calls are TRBV18 and TRBJ2-1; 10 bases align to TRBD2. The CDR3 covers 15 residues. V gave up 5 bases and J gave up 3 bases; unmatched junction bases: 4. Per the germline V gene, CDR1 is KGHSH and CDR2 is LQKENI. The full variable domain, rest sourced from reference TRBV18 and TRBJ2-1, is NAGVMQNPRHLVRRRGQEARLRCSPMKGHSHVYWYRQLPEEGLKFMVYLQKENIIDESGMPKERFSAEFPKEGPSILRIQQVVRGDSAAYFCASSALAGDYNEQFFGPGTRLTVL.